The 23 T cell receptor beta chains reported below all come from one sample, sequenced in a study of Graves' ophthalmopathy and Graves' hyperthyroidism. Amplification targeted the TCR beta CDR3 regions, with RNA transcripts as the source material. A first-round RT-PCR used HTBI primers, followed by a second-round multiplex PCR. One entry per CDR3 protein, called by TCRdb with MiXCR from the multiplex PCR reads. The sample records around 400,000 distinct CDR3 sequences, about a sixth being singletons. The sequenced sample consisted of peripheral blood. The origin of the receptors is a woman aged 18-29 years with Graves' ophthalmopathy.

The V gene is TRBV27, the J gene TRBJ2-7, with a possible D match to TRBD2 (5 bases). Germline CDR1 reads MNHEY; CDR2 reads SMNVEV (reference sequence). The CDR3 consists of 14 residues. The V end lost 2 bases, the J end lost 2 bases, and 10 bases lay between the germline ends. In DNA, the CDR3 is TGTGCCAGCAGTTTAACTAGGTCCCCCTACGAGCAGTACTTC. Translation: CASSLTRSPYEQYF.

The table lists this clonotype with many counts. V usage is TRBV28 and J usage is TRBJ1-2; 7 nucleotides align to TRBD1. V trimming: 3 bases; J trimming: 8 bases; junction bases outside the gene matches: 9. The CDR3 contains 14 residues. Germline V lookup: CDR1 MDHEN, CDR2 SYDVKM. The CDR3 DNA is TGTGCCAGCAGTTTGGGCAAGGGGGCGCGGGGCTACACCTTC. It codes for CASSLGKGARGYTF.

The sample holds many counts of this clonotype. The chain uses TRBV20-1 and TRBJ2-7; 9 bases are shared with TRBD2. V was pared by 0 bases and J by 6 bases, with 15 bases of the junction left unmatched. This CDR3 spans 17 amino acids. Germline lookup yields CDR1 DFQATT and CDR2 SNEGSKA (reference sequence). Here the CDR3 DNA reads TGCAGTGCTAGAGATAGGAGGGGTCTAGCGGGGTTTGGCGAGCAGTACTTC. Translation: CSARDRRGLAGFGEQYF.

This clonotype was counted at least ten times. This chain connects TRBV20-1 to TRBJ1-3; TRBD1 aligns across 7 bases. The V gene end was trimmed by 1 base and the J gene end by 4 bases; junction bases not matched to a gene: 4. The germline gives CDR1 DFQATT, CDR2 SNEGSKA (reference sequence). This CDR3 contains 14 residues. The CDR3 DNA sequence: TGCAGTGCTAGAGTAGGGACAGCGGGAAACACCATATATTTT. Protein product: CSARVGTAGNTIYF.

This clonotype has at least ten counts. The CDR3 region is CASSPRQGVKKWTEAFF. The CDR3, as DNA: TGTGCCAGCAGTCCAAGACAGGGAGTTAAGAAATGGACTGAAGCTTTCTTT. The genes are TRBV6-2 or TRBV6-3 and TRBJ1-1; 7 bases are shared with TRBD1. The CDR3 is 17 residues long. V was pared by 5 bases and J by 5 bases, with 17 bases of the junction left unmatched. Looked up from germline, CDR1 is MNHEY and CDR2 is SVGEGT.

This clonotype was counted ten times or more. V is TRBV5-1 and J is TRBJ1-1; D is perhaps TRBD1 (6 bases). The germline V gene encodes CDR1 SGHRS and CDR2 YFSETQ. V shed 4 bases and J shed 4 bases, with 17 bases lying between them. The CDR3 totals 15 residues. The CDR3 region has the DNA TGCGCCAGCAGCGTGGCCACAGGGTACGGCACTGAAGCTTTCTTT. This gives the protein CASSVATGYGTEAFF.

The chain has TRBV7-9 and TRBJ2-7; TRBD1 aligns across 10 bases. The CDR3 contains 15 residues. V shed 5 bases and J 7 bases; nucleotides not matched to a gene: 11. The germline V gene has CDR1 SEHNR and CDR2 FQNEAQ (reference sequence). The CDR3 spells CASSKPGQGPSEQYF. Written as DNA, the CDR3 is TGTGCCAGCAGCAAACCGGGACAGGGGCCGAGTGAGCAGTACTTC.

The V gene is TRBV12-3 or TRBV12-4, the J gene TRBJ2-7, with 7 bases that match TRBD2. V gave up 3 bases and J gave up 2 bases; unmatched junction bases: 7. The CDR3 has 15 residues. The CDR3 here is CASSLLGGRAYEQYF. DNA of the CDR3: TGTGCCAGCAGTTTGTTGGGGGGGAGGGCCTACGAGCAGTACTTC.

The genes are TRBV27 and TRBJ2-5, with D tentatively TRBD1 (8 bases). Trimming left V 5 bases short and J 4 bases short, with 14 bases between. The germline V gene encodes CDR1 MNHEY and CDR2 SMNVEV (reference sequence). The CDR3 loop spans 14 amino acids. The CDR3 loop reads CASSIHRGGETQYF. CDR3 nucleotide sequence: TGTGCCAGCAGTATCCACAGGGGGGGAGAGACCCAGTACTTC.

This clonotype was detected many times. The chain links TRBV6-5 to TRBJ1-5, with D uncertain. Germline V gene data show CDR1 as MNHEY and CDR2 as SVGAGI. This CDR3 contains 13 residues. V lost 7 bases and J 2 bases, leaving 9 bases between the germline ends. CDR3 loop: CASIGRGNQPQHF. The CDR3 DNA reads TGTGCCAGCATCGGACGGGGCAATCAGCCCCAGCATTTT.

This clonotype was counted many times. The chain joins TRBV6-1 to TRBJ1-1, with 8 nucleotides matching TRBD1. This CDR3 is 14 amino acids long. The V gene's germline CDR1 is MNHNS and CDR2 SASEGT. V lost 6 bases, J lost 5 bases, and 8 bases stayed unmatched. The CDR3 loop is CASRKQGDGTEAFF. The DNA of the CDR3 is TGTGCCAGCAGGAAACAGGGGGACGGGACTGAAGCTTTCTTT.

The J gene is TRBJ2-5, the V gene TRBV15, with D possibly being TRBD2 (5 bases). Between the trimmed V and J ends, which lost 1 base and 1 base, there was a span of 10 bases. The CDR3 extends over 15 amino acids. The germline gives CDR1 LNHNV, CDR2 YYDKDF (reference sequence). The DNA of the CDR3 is TGTGCCACCAGCAGAGTGGGGAGCCTCCAAGAGACCCAGTACTTC. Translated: CATSRVGSLQETQYF.

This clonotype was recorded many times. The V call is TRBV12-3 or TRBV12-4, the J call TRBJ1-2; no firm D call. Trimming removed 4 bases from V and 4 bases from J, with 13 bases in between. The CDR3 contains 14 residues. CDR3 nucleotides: TGTGCCAGCAGTTCACTCTCCCGGACCTATGGCTACACCTTC. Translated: CASSSLSRTYGYTF.

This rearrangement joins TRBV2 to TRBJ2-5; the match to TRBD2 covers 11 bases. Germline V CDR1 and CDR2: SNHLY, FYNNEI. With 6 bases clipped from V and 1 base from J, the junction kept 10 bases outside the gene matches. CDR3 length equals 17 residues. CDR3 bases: TGTGCCAGCAGCCCAGGACTAGCGGGCAGAATCCAAGAGACCCAGTACTTC. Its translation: CASSPGLAGRIQETQYF.

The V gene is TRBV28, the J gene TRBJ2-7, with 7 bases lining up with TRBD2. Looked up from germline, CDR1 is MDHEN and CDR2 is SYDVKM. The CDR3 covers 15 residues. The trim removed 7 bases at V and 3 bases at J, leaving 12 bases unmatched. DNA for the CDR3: TGTGCCAGCAACCTCGAGCGGGGTAATCTCTACGAGCAGTACTTC. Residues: CASNLERGNLYEQYF.

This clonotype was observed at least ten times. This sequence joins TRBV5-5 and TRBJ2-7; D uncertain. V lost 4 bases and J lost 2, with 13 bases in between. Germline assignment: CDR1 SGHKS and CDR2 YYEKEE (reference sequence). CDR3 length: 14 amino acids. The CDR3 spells CASSARRGAYEQYF. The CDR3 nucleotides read TGTGCCAGCAGCGCTAGACGTGGTGCCTACGAGCAGTACTTC.

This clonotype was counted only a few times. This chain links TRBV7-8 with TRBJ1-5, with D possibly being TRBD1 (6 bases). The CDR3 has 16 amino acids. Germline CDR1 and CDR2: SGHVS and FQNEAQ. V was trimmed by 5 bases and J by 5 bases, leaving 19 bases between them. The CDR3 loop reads CASSPRRRGIYQPQHF. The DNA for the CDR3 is TGTGCCAGCAGCCCCCGCCGGAGGGGGATATATCAGCCCCAGCATTTT.

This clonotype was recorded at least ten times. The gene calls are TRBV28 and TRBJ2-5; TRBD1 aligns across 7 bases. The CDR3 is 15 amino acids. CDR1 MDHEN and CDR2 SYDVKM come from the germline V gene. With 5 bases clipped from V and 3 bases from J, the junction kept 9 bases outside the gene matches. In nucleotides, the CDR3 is TGTGCCAGCAGTATTGACAGGGATAGTGAAGAGACCCAGTACTTC. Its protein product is CASSIDRDSEETQYF. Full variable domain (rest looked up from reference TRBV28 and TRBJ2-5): DVKVTQSSRYLVKRTGEKVFLECVQDMDHENMFWYRQDPGLGLRLIYFSYDVKMKEKGDIPEGYSVSREKKERFSLILESASTNQTSMYLCASSIDRDSEETQYFGPGTRLLVL.

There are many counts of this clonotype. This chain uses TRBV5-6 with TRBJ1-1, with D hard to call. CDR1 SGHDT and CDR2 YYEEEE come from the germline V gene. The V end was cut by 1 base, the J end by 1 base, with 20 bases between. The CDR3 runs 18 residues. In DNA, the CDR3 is TGTGCCAGCAGCTTGCGCTTTTGGGAGCTCCCCCGGAACACTGAAGCTTTCTTT. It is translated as CASSLRFWELPRNTEAFF. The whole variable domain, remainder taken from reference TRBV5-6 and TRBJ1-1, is DAGVTQSPTHLIKTRGQQVTLRCSPKSGHDTVSWYQQALGQGPQFIFQYYEEEERQRGNFPDRFSGHQFPNYSSELNVNALLLGDSALYLCASSLRFWELPRNTEAFFGQGTRLTVV.

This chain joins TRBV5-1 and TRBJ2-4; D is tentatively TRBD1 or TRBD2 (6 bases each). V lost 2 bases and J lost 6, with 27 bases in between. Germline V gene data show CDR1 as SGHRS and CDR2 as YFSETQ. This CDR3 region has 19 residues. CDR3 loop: CASSFGPGGGDRSRNIQYF. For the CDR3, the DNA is TGCGCCAGCAGCTTCGGCCCTGGGGGCGGGGATCGTTCTAGAAACATTCAGTACTTC.

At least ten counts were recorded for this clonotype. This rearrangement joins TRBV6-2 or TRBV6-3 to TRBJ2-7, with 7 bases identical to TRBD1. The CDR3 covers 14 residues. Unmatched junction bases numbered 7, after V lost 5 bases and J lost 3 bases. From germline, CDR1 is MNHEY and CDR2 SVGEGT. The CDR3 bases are TGTGCCAGCAGTCCCCCTGACAGGGTCTACGAGCAGTACTTC. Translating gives CASSPPDRVYEQYF.

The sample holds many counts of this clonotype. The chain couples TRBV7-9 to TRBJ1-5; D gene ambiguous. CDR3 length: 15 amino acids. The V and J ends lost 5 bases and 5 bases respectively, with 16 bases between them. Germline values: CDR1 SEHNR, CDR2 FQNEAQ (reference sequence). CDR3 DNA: TGTGCCAGCAGCGCCTCAGGTTCCCCCCATCAGCCCCAGCATTTT. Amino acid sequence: CASSASGSPHQPQHF.

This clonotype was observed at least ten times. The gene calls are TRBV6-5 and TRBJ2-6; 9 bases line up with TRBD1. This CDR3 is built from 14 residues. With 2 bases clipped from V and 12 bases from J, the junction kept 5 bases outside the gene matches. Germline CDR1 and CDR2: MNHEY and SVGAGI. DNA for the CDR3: TGTGCCAGCAGTTACCGGGACAGGGTACGCGTCCTGACTTTC. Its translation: CASSYRDRVRVLTF.